The rows below give T cell receptor beta chains drawn from one sample of a study of cytomegalovirus exposure and HLA in healthy donors. Assay: immunoSEQ multiplex PCR; the TCRdb copy retains only in-frame clones and omits some. Altogether 200,000 to 250,000 clones are present, approximately 81% being singletons, with the ten largest covering approximately 2.9%. Sequenced input: PBMCs. The source is a man aged 30-40 years in good health and CMV-seronegative. Each CDR3 is given with its conserved first and last residue. D genes are given only for firm matches. Only part of the rows carry a size: once, few, many, or a class if the clone is expanded.

clone_size | cdr3_length | d_call | j_call | v_call | cdr3_nt | cdr3_aa
- | 15 | TRBD1 | TRBJ2-2 | TRBV6-1 | TGTGCCAGCAGACCGGGACAGGGAAACACCGGGGAGCTGTTTTTT | CASRPGQGNTGELFF
- | 13 | - | TRBJ2-7 | TRBV4-1 | TGCGCCAGCAGCCAAGAAAACAGAAACGAGCAGTACTTC | CASSQENRNEQYF
- | 12 | - | TRBJ2-5 | TRBV29-1 | TGCAGCGCCGAGGGGGGGTCGAGGACCCAGTACTTC | CSAEGGSRTQYF
- | 15 | - | TRBJ1-5 | TRBV10-3 | TGTGCCATCAGTCAGGACGGACATAGCAATCAGCCCCAGCATTTT | CAISQDGHSNQPQHF
- | 19 | TRBD2 | TRBJ2-1 | TRBV6-1 | TGTGCCAGCAGTGCTCTAGCGGGGACCATGCCGAGCTCCTACAATGAGCAGTTCTTC | CASSALAGTMPSSYNEQFF
- | 19 | - | TRBJ1-2 | TRBV5-1 | TGCGCCAGCAGCTTGGCCCATTTTATAATAAGGAGTCAGAGGGATGGCTACACCTTC | CASSLAHFIIRSQRDGYTF
- | 14 | - | TRBJ1-2 | TRBV4-2 | TGTGCCAGCAGCCAAGATATGAGGGACTATGGCTACACCTTC | CASSQDMRDYGYTF
- | 14 | - | TRBJ2-7 | TRBV6-5 | TGTGCCAGTTCCTTGGCGCGGACAGCCTACGAGCAGTACTTC | CASSLARTAYEQYF
- | 15 | TRBD1 | TRBJ1-1 | TRBV6-5 | TGTGCCAGCAGCGGGACAGGGGGATGGGGGACTGAAGCTTTCTTT | CASSGTGGWGTEAFF
- | 13 | - | TRBJ1-1 | TRBV28 | TGTGCCAGCAGCTTGGGCCTTAACACTGAAGCTTTCTTT | CASSLGLNTEAFF
- | 14 | - | TRBJ2-7 | TRBV10-2 | TGCGCCAGCAGTGTCCTTGACACAAAGGCCGAGCAGTACTTC | CASSVLDTKAEQYF
once | 14 | TRBD1 | TRBJ2-7 | TRBV2 | TGTGCCAGCAGAGTAGGACAGGGGGCCTACGAGCAGTACTTC | CASRVGQGAYEQYF
- | 19 | TRBD1 | TRBJ2-2 | TRBV7-6 | TGTGCCAGCAGCCAACCGGGACAGGGGCCCCGTGGCAGGGCCGGGGAGCTGTTTTTT | CASSQPGQGPRGRAGELFF
- | 15 | TRBD2 | TRBJ2-1 | TRBV28 | TGTGCCAGCAGTTTGGGAGGGCCCTCCTACAATGAGCAGTTCTTC | CASSLGGPSYNEQFF
- | 19 | TRBD2 | TRBJ2-5 | TRBV5-1 | TGCGCCAGCAGCTTAGCGGGGGGGCTCGCGGTGGGGCTCGTGGAGACCCAGTACTTC | CASSLAGGLAVGLVETQYF
once | 14 | TRBD2 | TRBJ2-7 | TRBV4-2 | TGTGCCAGCAGCCTTAGCGGGGGGGCTGACGAGCAGTACTTC | CASSLSGGADEQYF
- | 12 | TRBD1 | TRBJ1-4 | TRBV7-9 | TGTGCCAGCAGCACGTGGACAGGGAGACTGTTTTTT | CASSTWTGRLFF
- | 15 | - | TRBJ2-3 | TRBV5-6 | TGTGCCAGCAGCGTTGCGGGGGCTCCCACAGATACGCAGTATTTT | CASSVAGAPTDTQYF
few | 15 | - | TRBJ2-1 | TRBV9 | TGTGCCAGCAGCCCCGAGGTGAGCTCCTACAATGAGCAGTTCTTC | CASSPEVSSYNEQFF
few | 16 | TRBD2 | TRBJ2-3 | TRBV7-2 | TGTGCCAGCAGCTTGGTAGCGGGGCTCAGCACAGATACGCAGTATTTT | CASSLVAGLSTDTQYF
- | 12 | - | TRBJ2-3 | TRBV9 | TGTGCCAGCAGCCGGGGGACAGATACGCAGTATTTT | CASSRGTDTQYF
- | 12 | - | TRBJ1-3 | TRBV14 | TGTGCCAGCAGCCAAGGGCTGGTGTCCATATATTTT | CASSQGLVSIYF
- | 16 | - | TRBJ2-1 | TRBV7-9 | TGTGCCAGCAGCTATACAGAGCCGGACAGTTGGAATGAGCAGTTCTTC | CASSYTEPDSWNEQFF
- | 16 | TRBD1 | TRBJ1-2 | TRBV4-1 | TGCGCCAGCAGCCAAGGGCCAACAGGGGGCCTCTATGGCTACACCTTC | CASSQGPTGGLYGYTF
- | 14 | - | TRBJ1-1 | TRBV9 | TGTGCCAGCAGCTCCGGGATGAGGGGGACTGAAGCTTTCTTT | CASSSGMRGTEAFF
- | 15 | TRBD2 | TRBJ2-5 | TRBV28 | TGTGCCAGCAGTTTATCAGCGGGGGTCGGGGAGACCCAGTACTTC | CASSLSAGVGETQYF
once | 16 | TRBD2 | TRBJ2-3 | TRBV10-3 | TGTGCCATCAGTGAGTCGGCTAGCGGGGGGCCCGATACGCAGTATTTT | CAISESASGGPDTQYF
once | 15 | - | TRBJ2-3 | TRBV29-1 | TGCAGCTTTGAGAAGCACCCGTCGGGCACAGATACGCAGTATTTT | CSFEKHPSGTDTQYF
- | 14 | - | TRBJ2-1 | TRBV19 | TGTGCCACTAGCGTCCAGGGCTCCTACAATGAGCAGTTCTTC | CATSVQGSYNEQFF
- | 16 | - | TRBJ1-3 | TRBV5-6 | TGTGCCAGCAGCTTCAGAGGCACAGGCCCTGGAAACACCATATATTTT | CASSFRGTGPGNTIYF
- | 14 | - | TRBJ1-1 | TRBV25-1 | TGTGCCAGCAGGGAGAGAGGACGGGGAACTGAAGCTTTCTTT | CASRERGRGTEAFF
- | 22 | - | TRBJ2-5 | TRBV7-3 | TGTGCCAGAAACGGAGAGAAGACAGGAGGTCACGGGAACAGGGCCTTCCAGGAGACCCAGTACTTC | CARNGEKTGGHGNRAFQETQYF
- | 15 | - | TRBJ2-3 | TRBV14 | TGTGCCAGCAGCCCCCTGGGGAGGAGCACAGATACGCAGTATTTT | CASSPLGRSTDTQYF
- | 15 | TRBD1 | TRBJ2-3 | TRBV11-2 | TGTGCCAGCAGCCAGGACAGGGGAGCGGCAGATACGCAGTATTTT | CASSQDRGAADTQYF
- | 15 | - | TRBJ2-2 | TRBV7-8 | TGTGCCAGCAGCTTGAACAGACCCAACACCGGGGAGCTGTTTTTT | CASSLNRPNTGELFF